This T cell receptor (beta chain) was profiled in a study of cytomegalovirus exposure and HLA in healthy donors. Study-wide results and caveats: Specificity of a few CMV-associated chains for CMV antigens was verified in vitro. Later on, an analysis tied roughly 17,000 TCR beta sequences to HLA alleles at 0.05 false discovery rate.

The PCR ran on 60 Vbeta and 13 Jbeta primers. TCRdb keeps only in-frame clones here, not all; method: immunoSEQ multiplex PCR. The data show about 140,000 clones, with roughly 70% seen just once and around 3.1% held by the top ten. For this clone: Its specificity is not known.

The receptor was derived from a male donor in good health and CMV-seronegative. Sequenced: PBMCs.

CDR3 protein: CARSLEGDSTYSNQPQHF. The CDR3, as DNA: TGTGCCAGAAGCTTAGAGGGGGACAGTACATATAGCAATCAGCCCCAGCATTTT. The rearrangement uses TRBV7-5 and TRBJ1-5; the DNA was not compared with TRBD1, the D call given in the table. TRBV7-5 is an annotated pseudogene. The length of the CDR3 is 18 residues.